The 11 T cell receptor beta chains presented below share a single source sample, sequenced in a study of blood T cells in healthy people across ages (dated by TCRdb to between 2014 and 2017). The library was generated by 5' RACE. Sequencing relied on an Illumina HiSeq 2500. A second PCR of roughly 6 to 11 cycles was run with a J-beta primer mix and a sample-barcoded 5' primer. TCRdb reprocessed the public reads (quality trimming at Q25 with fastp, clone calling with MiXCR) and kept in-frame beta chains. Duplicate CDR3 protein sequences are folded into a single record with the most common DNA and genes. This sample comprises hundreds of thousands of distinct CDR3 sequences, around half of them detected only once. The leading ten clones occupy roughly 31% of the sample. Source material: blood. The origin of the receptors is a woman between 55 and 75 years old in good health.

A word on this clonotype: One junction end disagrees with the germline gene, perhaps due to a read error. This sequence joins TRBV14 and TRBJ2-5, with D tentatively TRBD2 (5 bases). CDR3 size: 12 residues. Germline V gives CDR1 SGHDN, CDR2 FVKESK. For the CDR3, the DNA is TGTACCAGCAGCTCAGGAGGAGAGACCCAGTACTTC. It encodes CTSSSGGETQYF.

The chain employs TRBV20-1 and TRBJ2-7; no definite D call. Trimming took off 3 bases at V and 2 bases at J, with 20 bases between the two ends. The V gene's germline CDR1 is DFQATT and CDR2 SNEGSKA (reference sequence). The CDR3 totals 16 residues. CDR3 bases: TGCAGTGCTAGGGACGAGAAGGCAGGCGTACCCTACGAGCAGTACTTC. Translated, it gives CSARDEKAGVPYEQYF.

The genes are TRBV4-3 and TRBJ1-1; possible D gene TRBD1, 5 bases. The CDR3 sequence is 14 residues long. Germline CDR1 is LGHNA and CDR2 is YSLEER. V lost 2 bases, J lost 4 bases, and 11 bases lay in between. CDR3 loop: CASSQQGWSTEAFF. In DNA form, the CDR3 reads TGCGCCAGCAGCCAACAGGGATGGAGCACTGAAGCTTTCTTT.

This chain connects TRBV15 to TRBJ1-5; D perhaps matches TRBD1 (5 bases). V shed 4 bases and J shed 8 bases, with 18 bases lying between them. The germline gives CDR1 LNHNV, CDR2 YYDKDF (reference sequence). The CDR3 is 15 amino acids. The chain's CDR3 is CATSNRQRPREPQHF. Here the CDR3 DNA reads TGTGCCACCAGCAACCGACAGCGACCTCGGGAGCCCCAGCATTTT.

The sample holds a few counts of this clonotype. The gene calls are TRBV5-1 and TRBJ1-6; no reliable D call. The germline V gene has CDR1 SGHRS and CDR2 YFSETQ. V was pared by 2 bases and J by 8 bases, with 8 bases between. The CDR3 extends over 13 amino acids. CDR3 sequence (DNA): TGCGCCAGCAGCTTATTGGGAGATTCACCCCTCCACTTT. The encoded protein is CASSLLGDSPLHF.

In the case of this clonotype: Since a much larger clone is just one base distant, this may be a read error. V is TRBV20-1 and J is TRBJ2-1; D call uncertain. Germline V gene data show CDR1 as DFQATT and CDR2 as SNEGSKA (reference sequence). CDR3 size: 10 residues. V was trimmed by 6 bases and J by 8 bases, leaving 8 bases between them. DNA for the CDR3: TGCAGTGCCAGCAACGATGAGCAGTTCTTC. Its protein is CSASNDEQFF.

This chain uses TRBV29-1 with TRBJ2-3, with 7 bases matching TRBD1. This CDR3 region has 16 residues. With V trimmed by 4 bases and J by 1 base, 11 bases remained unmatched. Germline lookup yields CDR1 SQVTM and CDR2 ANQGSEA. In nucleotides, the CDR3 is TGCAGCGTTGGGGGGACAGAAAGAGACGGCACAGATACGCAGTATTTT. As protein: CSVGGTERDGTDTQYF.

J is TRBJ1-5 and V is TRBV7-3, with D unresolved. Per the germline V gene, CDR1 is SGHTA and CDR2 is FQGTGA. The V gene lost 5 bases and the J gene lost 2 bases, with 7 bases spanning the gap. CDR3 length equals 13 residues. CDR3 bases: TGTGCCAGCAGCATACGACGCAATCAGCCCCAGCATTTT. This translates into CASSIRRNQPQHF.

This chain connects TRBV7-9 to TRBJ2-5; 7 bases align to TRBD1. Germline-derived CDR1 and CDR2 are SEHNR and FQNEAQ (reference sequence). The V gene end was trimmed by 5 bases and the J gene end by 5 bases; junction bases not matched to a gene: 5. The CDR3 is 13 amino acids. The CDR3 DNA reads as TGTGCCAGCAGCAGGGGGCATGGGGAGACCCAGTACTTC. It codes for CASSRGHGETQYF.

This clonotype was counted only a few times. The CDR3 region has the DNA TGCAGTGCAAGGGGAACAGGGGGCAACACCTACGAGCAGTACTTC. Encoded protein: CSARGTGGNTYEQYF. V and J are TRBV20-1 and TRBJ2-7, with TRBD1 matching over 9 bases. This CDR3 spans 15 amino acids. Germline CDR1 reads DFQATT; CDR2 reads SNEGSKA (reference sequence). The J segment lost 2 bases and the V segment lost 6 bases, leaving 11 bases of the junction unmatched.

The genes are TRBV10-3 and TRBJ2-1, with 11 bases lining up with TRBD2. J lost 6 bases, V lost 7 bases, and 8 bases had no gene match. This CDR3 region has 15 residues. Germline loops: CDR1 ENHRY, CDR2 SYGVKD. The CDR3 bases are TGTGCCATCAAACCTACCGGACTAGCGGGCAATGAGCAGTTCTTC. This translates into CAIKPTGLAGNEQFF.